The source of this T cell receptor beta chain is a study of blood T cells in healthy people across ages. Whole-study results and caveats: Both naive CD4+ cell counts and diversity were greater in long-lived donors than in aged donors. Unsorted PBMCs ruled out conclusive naive versus antigen-experienced comparison.

This clonotype occurred a few times. Its target is not known. Germline lookup yields CDR1 SQVTM and CDR2 ANQGSEA. The CDR3 is made up of 14 amino acids. V lost 6 bases, J lost 6 bases, and 18 bases lay in between. The sample providers were healthy Caucasian people from Russia, aged about 6 to 95. Then a second PCR, running roughly 7 to 11 cycles, was carried out with a sample-barcoded 5' primer and a J-beta primer mix. MiXCR was run by TCRdb on the 5' RACE reads, yielding one entry per CDR3 protein. The sample has 1.5 million to 2 million distinct CDR3 sequences; under 30% are singletons. The sequencing sample was made of blood. The chain couples TRBV29-1 to TRBJ1-3; D possibly corresponds to TRBD1 (6 bases). The TCR originated in a woman in her 30s in good health. In nucleotides, the CDR3 is TGCAGCGTGGCCCAACAGGGCTCGGTAAACACCATATATTTT. This translates into CSVAQQGSVNTIYF.